The present T cell receptor (beta chain) was sequenced within a study of regulatory T cells in long-lasting Graves disease. Study conclusions and caveats: Newly diagnosed disease favored TRBV20-1 and TRBJ2-1 over persistent disease.

Combining iRepertoire HTBI primers with Arm-PCR of CDR3 regions, the authors built TCR beta libraries. One entry per CDR3 protein results from TCRdb running MiXCR on the multiplex PCR reads. The profile shows roughly 440,000 distinct CDR3 sequences, about 15% of them singletons. This clonotype appeared many times. Its antigen is not known. This CDR3 contains 13 residues. V gave up 5 bases and J gave up 7 bases, with 12 bases separating them. CDR1 is SGHAT and CDR2 is FQNNGV in the germline V gene. The time point here: newly diagnosed GD, antithyroid drugs for less than 3 months. Following extraction of RNA from PBMCs, that RNA was used to make the TCR library. Staff took roughly 9 milliliters of peripheral blood and put it into EDTA tubes. These data were likewise used in another study, on T cells in Graves' hyperthyroidism and ophthalmopathy. From that second work: TCR CDR3 underwent first-round RT-PCR with the HTBI primer set. Ophthalmopathy was separated from stable hyperthyroidism by a 13 V-J model.

This sample comprised peripheral blood mononuclear cells (PBMCs), obtained at new diagnosis, from a patient treated with antithyroid drugs. This clonotype was obtained from a woman between 18 and 29 years old with Graves disease. The genes are TRBV11-2 and TRBJ2-1; D tentatively reads TRBD1 or TRBD2 (5 bases each). The DNA of the CDR3 is TGTGCCAGCAGCCCCACTTGGGGGAATGAGCAGTTCTTC. Translating gives CASSPTWGNEQFF.